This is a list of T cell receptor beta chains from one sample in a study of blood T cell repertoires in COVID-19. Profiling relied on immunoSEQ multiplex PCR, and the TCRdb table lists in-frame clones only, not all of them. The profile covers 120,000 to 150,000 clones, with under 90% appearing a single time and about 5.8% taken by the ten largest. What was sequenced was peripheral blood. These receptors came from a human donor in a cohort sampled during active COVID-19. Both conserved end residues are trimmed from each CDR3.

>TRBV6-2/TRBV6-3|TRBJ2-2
ASSYSAARANTGELF
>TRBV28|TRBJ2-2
ASSLQLADGELF
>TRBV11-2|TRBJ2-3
ASSSYGTRATDTQY
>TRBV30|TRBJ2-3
AWSLLGRGGTDTQY
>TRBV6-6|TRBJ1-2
ASSYSGGTPYGYT
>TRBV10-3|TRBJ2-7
ATHSPLPTGHYEQY
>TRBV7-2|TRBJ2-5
ASSPPGLGQETQY
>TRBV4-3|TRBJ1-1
ASSPGGTGIDETEAF
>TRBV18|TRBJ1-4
ASSLQSTNEKLF
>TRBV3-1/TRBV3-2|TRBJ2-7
ASSPTLTGKGYEQY
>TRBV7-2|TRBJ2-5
ASSPRTSGGGETQY
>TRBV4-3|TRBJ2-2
ASSQDYTGELF
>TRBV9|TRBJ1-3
ASSPFGLSGNTIY
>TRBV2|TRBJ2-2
ASRLGGLAGELF
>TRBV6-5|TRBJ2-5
ASRRGAWETQY
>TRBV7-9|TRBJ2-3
ASTTGTTDTQY
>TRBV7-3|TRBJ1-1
ASSTGQGTEAF
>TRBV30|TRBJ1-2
AWSTGDYGYT
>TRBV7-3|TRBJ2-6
ASSYGTVSSGANVLT
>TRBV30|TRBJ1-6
AWSPFPGLGSPLH
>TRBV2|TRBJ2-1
ASSLTGSTYNEQF
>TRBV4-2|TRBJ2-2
ASSQEPRSDTGELF
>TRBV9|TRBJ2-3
ASSVSGGTDTQY
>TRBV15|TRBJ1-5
ATSRQQGRQPQH
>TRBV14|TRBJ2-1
ASSQRLAQTYNEQF